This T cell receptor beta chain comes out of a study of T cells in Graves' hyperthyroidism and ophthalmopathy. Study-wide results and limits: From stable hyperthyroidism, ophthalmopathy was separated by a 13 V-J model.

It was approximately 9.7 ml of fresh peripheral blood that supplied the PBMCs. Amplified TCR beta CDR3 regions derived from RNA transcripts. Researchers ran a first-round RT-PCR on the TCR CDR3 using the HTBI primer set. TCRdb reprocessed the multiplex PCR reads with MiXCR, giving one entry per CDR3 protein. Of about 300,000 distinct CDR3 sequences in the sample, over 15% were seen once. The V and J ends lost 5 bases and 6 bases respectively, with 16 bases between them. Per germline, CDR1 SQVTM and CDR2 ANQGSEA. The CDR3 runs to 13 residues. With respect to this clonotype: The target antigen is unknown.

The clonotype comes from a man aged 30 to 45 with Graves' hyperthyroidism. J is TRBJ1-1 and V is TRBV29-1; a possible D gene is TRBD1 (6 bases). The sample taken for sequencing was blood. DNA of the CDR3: TGCAGCGTTAGAACAGGGTGGGGGGCTGAAGCTTTCTTT. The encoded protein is CSVRTGWGAEAFF.